This TCR beta chain was observed in a study of T cell responses to AZD1222 COVID-19 vaccine. Repertoires were generated with immunoSEQ multiplex PCR, while TCRdb's copy carries only in-frame clones and drops some. The table includes about 86,000 clones, 85% to 90% detected once. The CDR3 contains 15 residues. Trimming left V 5 bases short and J 3 bases short, with 15 bases between. Germline V CDR1 and CDR2: SEHNR, FQNEAQ (reference sequence). The source material was peripheral blood, sampled 28 days after the second AZD1222 dose. The clonotype comes from an adult who received the AZD1222 COVID-19 vaccine. The genes are TRBV7-9 and TRBJ2-3; D gene unclear. This CDR3 is CASSRTGGETDTQYF. DNA for the CDR3: TGTGCCAGCAGCCGTACGGGTGGAGAGACAGATACGCAGTATTTT.